These T cell receptor beta chains were read from a single sample in a study of blood T cells in healthy people across ages. TCRdb re-derived calls from the 5' RACE reads in MiXCR, one entry per CDR3 protein. The table lists 1.5 million to 2 million distinct CDR3 sequences, 28% of them singletons. Sequenced material: blood. The receptors were sampled from a woman aged 30 to 39 in good health. Each CDR3 is given with its conserved first and last residue. Fields, in order: clone size, J gene, V gene, D gene, CDR3 DNA, CDR3 protein. D genes are given only for firm matches. Expanded clones get a size class; other rows say once, few or many, or leave the size out.

clone size: -
J gene: TRBJ2-7
V gene: TRBV18
D gene: -
CDR3 DNA: TGTGCCAGCTCCCGCGAGTCGTCCGAGCAGTACTTC
CDR3 protein: CASSRESSEQYF

clone size: few
J gene: TRBJ1-2
V gene: TRBV28
D gene: -
CDR3 DNA: TGTGCCAGCAGTTTGTGGTTAACTAACTATGGTTACACCTTC
CDR3 protein: CASSLWLTNYGYTF

clone size: -
J gene: TRBJ2-1
V gene: TRBV7-3
D gene: -
CDR3 DNA: TGTGCCGGCAGCTTAAACAGACCTAGCTCCTACAATGAGCAGTTCTTC
CDR3 protein: CAGSLNRPSSYNEQFF

clone size: few
J gene: TRBJ2-7
V gene: TRBV6-1
D gene: -
CDR3 DNA: TGTGCCAGCAGTACCTACGAGGGGGCCTACGAGCAGTACTTC
CDR3 protein: CASSTYEGAYEQYF

clone size: -
J gene: TRBJ1-3
V gene: TRBV3-1
D gene: TRBD1
CDR3 DNA: TGTGCCAGCAGCAATACTGACAGGGCCTCTGGAAACACCATATATTTT
CDR3 protein: CASSNTDRASGNTIYF

clone size: -
J gene: TRBJ1-2
V gene: TRBV6-5
D gene: TRBD1
CDR3 DNA: TGTGCCAGCAGTTACTCTGGGACAGGGGTTTATGGCTACACCTTC
CDR3 protein: CASSYSGTGVYGYTF

clone size: few
J gene: TRBJ1-5
V gene: TRBV7-9
D gene: -
CDR3 DNA: TGTGCCAGCAGCTTAGAGGCAGGCGGTGGCAATCAGCCCCAGCATTTT
CDR3 protein: CASSLEAGGGNQPQHF

clone size: -
J gene: TRBJ1-5
V gene: TRBV7-9
D gene: TRBD1
CDR3 DNA: TGTGCCAGCAGCGACTACCGACAGGGTAATCAGCCCCAGCATTTT
CDR3 protein: CASSDYRQGNQPQHF

clone size: many
J gene: TRBJ2-7
V gene: TRBV4-1
D gene: TRBD1
CDR3 DNA: TGCGCCAGCAGCCAAGATCGCGGGACAGGGAGTTCGTCCGAGCAGTACTTC
CDR3 protein: CASSQDRGTGSSSEQYF

clone size: few
J gene: TRBJ2-7
V gene: TRBV18
D gene: -
CDR3 DNA: TGTGCCAGCTCACTGCCCTCCGGGCCATCCTACGAGCAGTACTTC
CDR3 protein: CASSLPSGPSYEQYF

clone size: -
J gene: TRBJ2-5
V gene: TRBV4-2
D gene: TRBD2
CDR3 DNA: TGTGCCAGCAGCCAAGGAGCCGGGACTAGCGGAGAGACCCAGTACTTC
CDR3 protein: CASSQGAGTSGETQYF

clone size: few
J gene: TRBJ2-6
V gene: TRBV4-1
D gene: -
CDR3 DNA: TGCGCCAGCAGCCACTGGGGAAGCTCTGGGGCCAACGTCCTGACTTTC
CDR3 protein: CASSHWGSSGANVLTF

clone size: few
J gene: TRBJ2-3
V gene: TRBV27
D gene: -
CDR3 DNA: TGTGCCAGCAGTTCGGTTGGGCCCTGGGATACGCAGTATTTT
CDR3 protein: CASSSVGPWDTQYF

clone size: -
J gene: TRBJ2-1
V gene: TRBV2
D gene: -
CDR3 DNA: TGTGCCAGCAAGAACGAGGGAACCTCCTACAATGAGCAGTTCTTC
CDR3 protein: CASKNEGTSYNEQFF

clone size: -
J gene: TRBJ2-6
V gene: TRBV11-2
D gene: -
CDR3 DNA: TGTGCCAGCAGCTTAGTCGGCGGACCTGGCTCTGGGGCCAACGTCCTGACTTTC
CDR3 protein: CASSLVGGPGSGANVLTF

clone size: -
J gene: TRBJ1-1
V gene: TRBV7-9
D gene: -
CDR3 DNA: TGTGCCAGCAGCTTAAAGGAGGGCCTCACTGAAGCTTTCTTT
CDR3 protein: CASSLKEGLTEAFF

clone size: few
J gene: TRBJ2-3
V gene: TRBV5-1
D gene: TRBD2
CDR3 DNA: TGCGCCAGCAGCTATCCTGTAGCGGGAGGTACAGATACGCAGTATTTT
CDR3 protein: CASSYPVAGGTDTQYF

clone size: -
J gene: TRBJ1-5
V gene: TRBV6-6
D gene: -
CDR3 DNA: TGTGCCAGCAGTTACTCGGCAGGGCGAGGTAATCAGCCCCAGCATTTT
CDR3 protein: CASSYSAGRGNQPQHF

clone size: few
J gene: TRBJ1-5
V gene: TRBV5-1
D gene: -
CDR3 DNA: TGCGCCAGCAGCACACAGCAGGGCGGGCAGCCCCAGCATTTT
CDR3 protein: CASSTQQGGQPQHF

clone size: -
J gene: TRBJ2-1
V gene: TRBV7-2
D gene: TRBD2
CDR3 DNA: TGTGCCAGCAGCCCTTGGACTAGCTCTCGTGAGCAGTTCTTC
CDR3 protein: CASSPWTSSREQFF

clone size: few
J gene: TRBJ2-1
V gene: TRBV7-9
D gene: -
CDR3 DNA: TGTGCCAGCAGCCGCCGGGACGGGGGCTCCTACAATGAGCAGTTCTTC
CDR3 protein: CASSRRDGGSYNEQFF

clone size: -
J gene: TRBJ2-1
V gene: TRBV3-1
D gene: -
CDR3 DNA: TGTGCCAGCAGCCAAGGGTTCAGTGAAAGTGAGCAGTTCTTC
CDR3 protein: CASSQGFSESEQFF

clone size: few
J gene: TRBJ2-1
V gene: TRBV27
D gene: TRBD2
CDR3 DNA: TGTGCCAGCAGACAAGCGGGACTAGCGGTCGGCGATGAGCAGTTCTTC
CDR3 protein: CASRQAGLAVGDEQFF

clone size: few
J gene: TRBJ2-7
V gene: TRBV5-1
D gene: -
CDR3 DNA: TGCGCCAGCAGCCTGGGAACCGGGACCCATAAAGGGTACTTC
CDR3 protein: CASSLGTGTHKGYF

clone size: -
J gene: TRBJ1-3
V gene: TRBV12-3/TRBV12-4
D gene: -
CDR3 DNA: TGTGCCAGCAGTCAAGAGGCCTTGGGAAACACCATATATTTT
CDR3 protein: CASSQEALGNTIYF

clone size: -
J gene: TRBJ2-1
V gene: TRBV4-1
D gene: TRBD1
CDR3 DNA: TGCGCCAGCAGCAAATCGGGACAGGGGTTCTACAATGAGCAGTTCTTC
CDR3 protein: CASSKSGQGFYNEQFF

clone size: -
J gene: TRBJ2-1
V gene: TRBV3-1
D gene: TRBD1
CDR3 DNA: TGTGCCAGCAGCCACGCCTTGGGTGGGACAGGGATGAGGAATGAGCAGTTCTTC
CDR3 protein: CASSHALGGTGMRNEQFF

clone size: -
J gene: TRBJ1-2
V gene: TRBV20-1
D gene: -
CDR3 DNA: TGCAGGGCTAGAGATCCTAACTGTGGCTACACCTTC
CDR3 protein: CRARDPNCGYTF

clone size: few
J gene: TRBJ2-5
V gene: TRBV20-1
D gene: -
CDR3 DNA: TGCAGTGCTAGAGGGTCACCTCAGGAGACCCAGTACTTC
CDR3 protein: CSARGSPQETQYF

clone size: few
J gene: TRBJ1-1
V gene: TRBV5-6
D gene: TRBD1
CDR3 DNA: TGTGCCAGCAGCTTGGCGGGGGGACAGGTGGTCACTGAAGCTTTCTTT
CDR3 protein: CASSLAGGQVVTEAFF

clone size: -
J gene: TRBJ2-3
V gene: TRBV20-1
D gene: -
CDR3 DNA: TGCAGTGTCCCATTAATGGGGTCTAGCACAGATACGCAGTATTTT
CDR3 protein: CSVPLMGSSTDTQYF

clone size: few
J gene: TRBJ1-5
V gene: TRBV27
D gene: TRBD1
CDR3 DNA: TGTGCCAGCAGTTTCACAGGGGACAATCAGCCCCAGCATTTT
CDR3 protein: CASSFTGDNQPQHF

clone size: few
J gene: TRBJ2-3
V gene: TRBV28
D gene: TRBD2
CDR3 DNA: TGTGCCAGCAGGGACGGGGGGTCCACAGATACGCAGTATTTT
CDR3 protein: CASRDGGSTDTQYF

clone size: few
J gene: TRBJ2-1
V gene: TRBV12-3/TRBV12-4
D gene: TRBD2
CDR3 DNA: TGTGCCAGCAGTTCCTCGGGGGGGGTAAGCAATGAGCAGTTCTTC
CDR3 protein: CASSSSGGVSNEQFF

clone size: many
J gene: TRBJ2-6
V gene: TRBV11-2
D gene: TRBD1
CDR3 DNA: TGTGCCAGCAGGCATAGACAGGGGACTGGGGCCAACGTCCTGACTTTC
CDR3 protein: CASRHRQGTGANVLTF

clone size: few
J gene: TRBJ1-5
V gene: TRBV20-1
D gene: -
CDR3 DNA: TGCAGTGCTAGGGAGAATACAGGCAATCAGCCCCAGCATTTT
CDR3 protein: CSARENTGNQPQHF

clone size: many
J gene: TRBJ2-3
V gene: TRBV29-1
D gene: -
CDR3 DNA: TGCAGCGCCCGGGACCCTGCAGGAGATACGCAGTATTTT
CDR3 protein: CSARDPAGDTQYF

clone size: few
J gene: TRBJ1-2
V gene: TRBV5-1
D gene: -
CDR3 DNA: TGCGCCAGCAGCTTCGCCGAAAGCTATGGCTACACCTTC
CDR3 protein: CASSFAESYGYTF

clone size: -
J gene: TRBJ2-7
V gene: TRBV25-1
D gene: TRBD1
CDR3 DNA: TGTGCCAGCAGTGAATTCGAGGGCAGGGGGCTAGGGGACTACGAGCAGTACTTC
CDR3 protein: CASSEFEGRGLGDYEQYF

clone size: many
J gene: TRBJ2-7
V gene: TRBV4-1
D gene: -
CDR3 DNA: TGCGCCAGCAGCCATCGACAGGTGGAATACGAGCAGTACTTC
CDR3 protein: CASSHRQVEYEQYF

clone size: -
J gene: TRBJ2-7
V gene: TRBV5-1
D gene: -
CDR3 DNA: TGCGCCAGCAGCTTGGATGGGCGGGTCCTTTACGAGCAGTACTTC
CDR3 protein: CASSLDGRVLYEQYF

clone size: few
J gene: TRBJ2-7
V gene: TRBV11-2
D gene: -
CDR3 DNA: TGTGCCAGCAGCTTAGGGTTAGCTTCCCCCGAGCAGTACTTC
CDR3 protein: CASSLGLASPEQYF

clone size: few
J gene: TRBJ2-5
V gene: TRBV24-1
D gene: -
CDR3 DNA: TGTGCCACCAGTGATACCCCCTCGTTGGCCCAGTACTTC
CDR3 protein: CATSDTPSLAQYF

clone size: many
J gene: TRBJ2-7
V gene: TRBV29-1
D gene: -
CDR3 DNA: TGCAGCGGCAGGGGAGGGTACGAGCAGTACTTC
CDR3 protein: CSGRGGYEQYF

clone size: -
J gene: TRBJ1-3
V gene: TRBV3-1
D gene: -
CDR3 DNA: TGTGCCAGCAGCCAAGATAGCGGGTCTGGAAACACCATATATTTT
CDR3 protein: CASSQDSGSGNTIYF

clone size: few
J gene: TRBJ1-2
V gene: TRBV29-1
D gene: TRBD1
CDR3 DNA: TGCAGCGTTGCCGACAGGGAGGACTATGGCTACACCTTC
CDR3 protein: CSVADREDYGYTF